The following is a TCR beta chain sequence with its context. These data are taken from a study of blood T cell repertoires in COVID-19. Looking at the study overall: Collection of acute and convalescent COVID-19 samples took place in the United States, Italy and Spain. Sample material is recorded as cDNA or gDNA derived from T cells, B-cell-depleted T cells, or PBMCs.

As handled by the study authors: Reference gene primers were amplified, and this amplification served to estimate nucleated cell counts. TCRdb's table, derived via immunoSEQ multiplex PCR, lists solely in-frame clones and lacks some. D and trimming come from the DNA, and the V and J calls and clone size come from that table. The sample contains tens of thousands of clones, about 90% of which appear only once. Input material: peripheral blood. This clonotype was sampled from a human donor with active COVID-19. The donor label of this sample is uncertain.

The CDR3 DNA is TGTGCCAGCAGCTTGGGGCACAGGGGAGTGAGAACCGGGGAGCTGTTTTTT. It translates to CASSLGHRGVRTGELFF. The V call is TRBV5-5, the J call TRBJ2-2, with 7 bases lining up with TRBD1. The CDR3 runs to 17 residues. V trimming: 0 bases; J trimming: 5 bases; junction bases outside the gene matches: 10. Germline V gives CDR1 SGHKS, CDR2 YYEKEE (reference sequence).